This is a list of T cell receptor beta chains from one sample in a study of OX40 agonist ivuxolimab in advanced cancers. Assay used: immunoSEQ multiplex PCR; TCRdb lists only in-frame clones, some missing. The top ten hold just over 20% of the sample, which has over 20,000 clones, around 86% seen once. The sequencing used CD4+ or CD8+ T cells sorted from blood, collected in a trial of the OX40 agonist ivuxolimab. Every receptor here comes from an adult with an advanced solid tumor such as melanoma, head and neck, liver or kidney cancer. Each CDR3 is given with its conserved first and last residue. The D gene is left open where the match is weak. Rows give clone size only sometimes, using once, few, many, or a class for an expanded clone.

v_call	j_call	d_call	clone_size	cdr3_aa	cdr3_nt
TRBV6-5	TRBJ2-7	.	few	CASSRDHEQYF	TGTGCCAGCAGCAGAGACCACGAGCAGTACTTC
TRBV28	TRBJ2-5	TRBD2	.	CASSFGFSQGLAGVGETQYF	TGTGCCAGCAGTTTCGGATTCTCCCAGGGACTAGCGGGAGTAGGTGAGACCCAGTACTTC
TRBV13	TRBJ1-1	.	.	CASSPGHRWTEAFF	TGTGCCAGCAGCCCCGGACATCGTTGGACTGAAGCTTTCTTT
TRBV9	TRBJ2-1	.	.	CASSVATERNYNEQFF	TGTGCCAGCAGCGTAGCTACCGAGCGCAACTACAATGAGCAGTTCTTC
TRBV19	TRBJ2-1	TRBD1	few	CASSIRGQGSEQFF	TGTGCCAGTAGTATTAGGGGACAGGGGTCTGAGCAGTTCTTC
TRBV5-1	TRBJ2-7	.	.	CASSLDARKQYF	TGCGCCAGCAGCTTGGACGCCCGGAAGCAGTACTTC
TRBV27	TRBJ1-1	TRBD1	.	CASSLGTGWTEAFF	TGTGCCAGCAGTTTAGGGACAGGGTGGACTGAAGCTTTCTTT
TRBV9	TRBJ2-1	.	.	CASSVQGTNNEQFF	TGTGCCAGCAGCGTGCAGGGGACAAACAATGAGCAGTTCTTC
TRBV5-1	TRBJ2-1	TRBD1	.	CASSLLGTGEINEQFF	TGCGCCAGCAGCTTGTTGGGGACAGGGGAGATCAATGAGCAGTTCTTC
TRBV7-6	TRBJ2-7	TRBD2	once	CASSGGTGLAGNSYEQYF	TGTGCCAGCAGCGGCGGAACGGGACTAGCGGGGAACTCCTACGAGCAGTACTTC
TRBV7-2	TRBJ2-3	.	.	CASSGWVTDTQYF	TGTGCCAGCAGCGGGTGGGTCACAGATACGCAGTATTTT
TRBV30	TRBJ1-1	.	.	CAWSVHTEAFF	TGTGCCTGGAGTGTACACACTGAAGCTTTCTTT
TRBV19	TRBJ2-7	.	once	CASSVESRPSLIYEQYF	TGTGCCAGTAGTGTAGAGTCCCGGCCAAGTTTAATCTACGAGCAGTACTTC
TRBV6-5	TRBJ2-7	TRBD1	once	CASSPGQGSYEQYF	TGTGCCAGCAGCCCGGGACAGGGCTCCTACGAGCAGTACTTC
TRBV27	TRBJ1-2	.	.	CASSSTDGENYGYTF	TGTGCCAGCAGTTCAACGGACGGAGAAAACTATGGCTACACCTTC
TRBV5-1	TRBJ1-2	.	.	CASSLPRDNYGYTF	TGCGCCAGCAGCTTGCCCAGGGATAACTATGGCTACACCTTC
TRBV6-5	TRBJ2-2	.	.	CASSFGQSANTGELFF	TGTGCCAGCAGTTTCGGGCAAAGTGCGAACACCGGGGAGCTGTTTTTT